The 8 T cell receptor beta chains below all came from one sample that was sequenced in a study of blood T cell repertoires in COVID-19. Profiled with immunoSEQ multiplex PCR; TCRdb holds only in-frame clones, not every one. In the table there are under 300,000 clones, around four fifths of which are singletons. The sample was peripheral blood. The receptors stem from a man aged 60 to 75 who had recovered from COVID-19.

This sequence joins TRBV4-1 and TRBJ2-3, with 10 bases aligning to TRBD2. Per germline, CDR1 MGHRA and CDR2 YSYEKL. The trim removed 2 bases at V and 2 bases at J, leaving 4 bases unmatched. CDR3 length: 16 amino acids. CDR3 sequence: CASSQPGLAPTDTQYF. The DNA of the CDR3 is TGCGCCAGCAGCCAACCGGGACTAGCGCCCACAGATACGCAGTATTTT.

CDR3 sequence: CASSGLAGLTGELFF. The CDR3 DNA reads as TGTGCCAGCAGCGGACTAGCGGGGTTGACCGGGGAGCTGTTTTTT. The V and J genes are TRBV9 and TRBJ2-2, with 11 bases lining up with TRBD2. This CDR3 contains 15 residues. Looked up from germline, CDR1 is SGDLS and CDR2 is YYNGEE. The V and J ends lost 3 bases and 5 bases, in that order; junction bases with no gene match: 3. The variable domain in full, completed from reference TRBV9 and TRBJ2-2, reads DSGVTQTPKHLITATGQRVTLRCSPRSGDLSVYWYQQSLDQGLQFLIQYYNGEERAKGNILERFSAQQFPDLHSELNLSSLELGDSALYFCASSGLAGLTGELFFGEGSRLTVL.

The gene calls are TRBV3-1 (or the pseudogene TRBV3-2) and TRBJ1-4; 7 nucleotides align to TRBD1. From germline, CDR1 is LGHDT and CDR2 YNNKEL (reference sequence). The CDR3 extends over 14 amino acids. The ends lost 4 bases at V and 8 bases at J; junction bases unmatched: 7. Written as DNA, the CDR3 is TGTGCCAGCAGCCCGGCGGACAGGCTGGAAAAACTGTTTTTT. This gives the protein CASSPADRLEKLFF.

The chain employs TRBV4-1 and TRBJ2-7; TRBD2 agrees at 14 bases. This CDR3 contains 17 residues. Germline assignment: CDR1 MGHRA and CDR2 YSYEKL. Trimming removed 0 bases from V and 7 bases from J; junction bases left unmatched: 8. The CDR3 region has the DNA TGCGCCAGCAGCCAAGATCCCGGGACTAGCGGGAGTTTAGAGCAGTACTTC. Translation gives CASSQDPGTSGSLEQYF.

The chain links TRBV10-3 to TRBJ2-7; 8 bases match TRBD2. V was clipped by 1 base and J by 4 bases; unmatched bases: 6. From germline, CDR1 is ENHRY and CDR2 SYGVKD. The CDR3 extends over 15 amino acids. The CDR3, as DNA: TGTGCCATCAGTGAGTTTAGCGGGGAGGAATACGAGCAGTACTTC. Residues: CAISEFSGEEYEQYF.

As DNA, the CDR3 is TGTGCCAGCAGTCCCGGGGACACCGGGGAGCTGTTTTTT. This sequence encodes CASSPGDTGELFF. The V and J genes are TRBV11-3 and TRBJ2-2, with D possibly matching TRBD2 (5 bases). The CDR3 has 13 amino acids. Trimming took off 6 bases at V and 3 bases at J, with 8 bases between the two ends. Germline V CDR1 and CDR2: SGHNT, YENEEA.

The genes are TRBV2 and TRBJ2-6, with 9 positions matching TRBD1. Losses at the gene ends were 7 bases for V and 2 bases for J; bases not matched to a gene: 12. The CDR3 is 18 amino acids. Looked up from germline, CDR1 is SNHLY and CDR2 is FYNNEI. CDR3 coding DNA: TGTGCCAGCATATCCCGGGACAGGGCGGGCCCTGGGGCCAACGTCCTGACTTTC. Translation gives CASISRDRAGPGANVLTF.

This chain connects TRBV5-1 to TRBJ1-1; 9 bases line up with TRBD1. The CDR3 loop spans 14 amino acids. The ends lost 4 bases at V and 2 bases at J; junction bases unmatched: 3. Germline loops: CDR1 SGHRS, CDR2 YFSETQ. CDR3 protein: CASSLQGANTEAFF. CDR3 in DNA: TGCGCCAGCAGCCTACAGGGGGCAAACACTGAAGCTTTCTTT.